This T cell receptor (beta chain) is drawn from a study of T cells expressing NK-cell markers. Study-wide context: Each TCR beta repertoire originated in sorted T cells that were CD3+CD56+NKG2C+, CD3+CD56+NKG2C- or CD3+CD56-NKG2C+. Eight donors were sequenced, of whom seven were HCMV-seropositive, while the remaining one was HCMV-seronegative. Overall study results and limits: The study found these clonotypes also leading the CD3+CD56-NKG2C+ fraction in a few donors. In about six donors, dominant NKG2C+ clonotypes were roughly 1.0-7.5% of CD8+ T cells.

CDR3 length equals 13 residues. The germline V gene encodes CDR1 SQVTM and CDR2 ANQGSEA. A remark on this clonotype: What it binds is not known.

TCRdb reprocessed the 5' RACE reads and reports one entry per CDR3 protein, with no DNA. The sample holds 400,000 to 550,000 distinct CDR3 sequences. This clonotype originated in a woman between 18 and 75 years old in good health. Sequenced input: blood T cells: a sorted CD56 or NKG2C T cell subset, CD4+ or CD8+ T cells, or bulk PBMC T cells (not recorded which). The rearrangement links TRBV29-1 to TRBJ2-7; no DNA is available, so the TRBD1 call from TCRdb remains unchecked. The CDR3: CSVDMGADYEQYF.